This record concerns one TCR beta chain sequence. Its antigen remains unidentified. This sample is part of a study of T-cell reconstitution after alpha-beta-depleted transplantation in children. Using unique molecular identifiers, the investigators prepared the TCRbeta library. In TCRdb, the PCR reads were re-called with MiXCR into one record per CDR3 protein. The sample includes 600,000 or so distinct CDR3 sequences, around 23% of them seen just once. Overall study findings and caveats: After one year, T-cell counts and TCRbeta diversity mostly came from new T cells.

The CDR3 is made up of 17 amino acids. The V and J ends lost 6 bases and 2 bases respectively, with 22 bases between them. Germline V gene lookup returns CDR1 MNHEY and CDR2 SMNVEV (reference sequence). The V call is TRBV27, the J call TRBJ2-5; D is ambiguous. The starting material was PBMCs, mostly from graft donor cells, obtained 360 days after TCRalphabeta/CD19-depleted stem cell transplant. The TCR originated in a boy in the first two years of life who had a stem cell transplant for acute myeloid leukemia, so the T cells may come from the graft donor. The CDR3 region has the DNA TGTGCCAGCAGCTCTGGTCGTAAGGCCGCGTGGCAAGAGACCCAGTACTTC. It yields the protein CASSSGRKAAWQETQYF.